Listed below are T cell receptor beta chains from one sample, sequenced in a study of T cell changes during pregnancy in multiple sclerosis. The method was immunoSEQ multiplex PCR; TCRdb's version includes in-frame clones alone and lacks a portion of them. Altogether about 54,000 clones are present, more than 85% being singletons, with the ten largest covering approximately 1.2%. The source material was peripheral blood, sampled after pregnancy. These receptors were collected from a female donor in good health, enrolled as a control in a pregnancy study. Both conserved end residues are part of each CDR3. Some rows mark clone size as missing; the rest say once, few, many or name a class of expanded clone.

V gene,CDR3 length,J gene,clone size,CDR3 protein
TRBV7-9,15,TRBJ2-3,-,CASSFFSGRTDTQYF
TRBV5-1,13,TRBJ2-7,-,CASSLASSYEQYF
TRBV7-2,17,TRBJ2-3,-,CASSQRQGTLYTDTQYF
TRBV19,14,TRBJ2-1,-,CASSRRAKDNEQFF
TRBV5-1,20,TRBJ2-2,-,CASSPYGVAGGWEDTGELFF
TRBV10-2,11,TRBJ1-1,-,CASWGGTEAFF
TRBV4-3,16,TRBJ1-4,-,CASSQGTVSANEKLFF
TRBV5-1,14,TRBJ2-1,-,CASSLEEVVNEQFF
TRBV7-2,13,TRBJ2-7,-,CASRPSASYEQYF
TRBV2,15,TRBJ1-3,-,CASREGGGEGNTIYF
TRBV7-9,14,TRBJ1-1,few,CASSRQLGDTEAFF
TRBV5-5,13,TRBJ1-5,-,CASSSDRGQPQHF
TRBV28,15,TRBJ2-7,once,CASGILEGQTYEQYF
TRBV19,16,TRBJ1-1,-,CASSLYRDRVNTEAFF
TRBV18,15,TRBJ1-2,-,CASSPLPGQVLSYTF
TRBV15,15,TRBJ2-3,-,CATSRAGDRGNTQYF
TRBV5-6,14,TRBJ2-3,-,CASSPTGGTDTQYF
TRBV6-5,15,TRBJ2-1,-,CASSSRQKTYNEQFF
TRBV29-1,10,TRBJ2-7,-,CSVLRGEQYF
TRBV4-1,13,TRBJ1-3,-,CASSPVSGNTIYF
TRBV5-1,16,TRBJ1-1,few,CASSRTTGEGDTEAFF
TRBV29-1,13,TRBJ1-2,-,CSVGGRGRPGYTF
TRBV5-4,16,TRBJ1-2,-,CASSAGLLRGGYGYTF
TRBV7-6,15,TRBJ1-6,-,CASSPRGQGHSPLHF
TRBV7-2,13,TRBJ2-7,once,CASAVQSGYEQYF
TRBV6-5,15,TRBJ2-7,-,CASSSGGEPVDEQYF
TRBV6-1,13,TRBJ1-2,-,CATLTGLLFGYTF
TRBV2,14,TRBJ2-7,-,CASSTQGTSYEQYF
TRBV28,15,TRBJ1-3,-,CASSTDRASGNTIYF
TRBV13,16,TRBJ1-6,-,CASSLGGRQGSSPLHF
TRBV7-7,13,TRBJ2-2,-,CASSISFVGELFF
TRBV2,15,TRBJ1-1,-,CASRGGTGIGTEAFF
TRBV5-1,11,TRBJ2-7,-,CASSFLYEQYF
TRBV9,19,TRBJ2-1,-,CASSPRGIYTRSSYNEQFF
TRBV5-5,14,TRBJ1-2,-,CASSLARANYGYTF
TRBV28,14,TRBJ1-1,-,CASSSQGVGTEAFF
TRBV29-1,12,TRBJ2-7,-,CSVERDRGRQYF
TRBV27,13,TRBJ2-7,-,CASSLSGAHEQYF
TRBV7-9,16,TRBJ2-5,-,CASSPQRGGRQETQYF
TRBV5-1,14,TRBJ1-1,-,CASSFVQGSTEAFF
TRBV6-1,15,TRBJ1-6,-,CASSEWNGRNSPLHF
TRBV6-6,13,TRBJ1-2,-,CASSYYLGHIDTF
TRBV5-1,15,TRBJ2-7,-,CASRNSGRPPYEQYF
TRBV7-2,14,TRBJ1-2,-,CASSLLRHNYGYTF
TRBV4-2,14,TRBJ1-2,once,CASSQDPQGYGYTF
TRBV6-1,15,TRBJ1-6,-,CATPPGTGDNSPLHF
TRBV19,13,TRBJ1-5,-,CATLSGWYQPQHF
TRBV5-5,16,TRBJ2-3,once,CASSYTAGGITDTQYF
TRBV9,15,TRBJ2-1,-,CASSVLSGEVVEQFF
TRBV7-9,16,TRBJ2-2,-,CASSSIGGGQTGELFF
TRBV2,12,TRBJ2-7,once,CASSVVAYEQYF
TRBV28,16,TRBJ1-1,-,CASSSLDRGHITEAFF
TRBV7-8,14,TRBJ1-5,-,CASSLERSNQPQHF
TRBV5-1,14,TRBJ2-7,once,CASSPLDLSYEQYF
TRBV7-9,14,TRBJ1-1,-,CASSLGRTDTEAFF
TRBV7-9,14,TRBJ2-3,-,CASSPGADILTQYF
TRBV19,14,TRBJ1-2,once,CASSSPGDRYGYTF